These T cell receptor beta chains were read from a single sample in a study of T cell repertoires in ileal Crohn's disease. Measured with immunoSEQ multiplex PCR; TCRdb has only the in-frame clones, and not every one. Here the sample spans 15,000 to 20,000 clones, approximately 77% being singletons. The sample was ileal tissue. All receptors come from an adult with Crohn's disease. CDR3s include the opening cysteine and the closing phenylalanine or tryptophan. D genes are given only for firm matches. Rows may omit the clone size; those that give it use once, few, many or a size class.

NA	TRBV5-5	TRBD1	TRBJ1-1	TGTGCCAGCAGCGGGACCCACAGGGGGCGCGACACTGAAGCTTTCTTT	CASSGTHRGRDTEAFF
NA	TRBV29-1	TRBD2	TRBJ2-1	TGCAGCGTTGACCACGGCGGGGGGTTGAGAAGTGAGCAGTTCTTC	CSVDHGGGLRSEQFF
NA	TRBV4-1	NA	TRBJ1-5	TGCGCCAGCAGCCAAGAGTCGGGTAGCAATCAGCCCCAGCATTTT	CASSQESGSNQPQHF
NA	TRBV27	TRBD1	TRBJ1-5	TGTGCCAGCAGTTTCCGACAGGGAGCACAGCCCCAGCATTTT	CASSFRQGAQPQHF
NA	TRBV6-5	NA	TRBJ2-2	TGTGCCAGCAGTTTTTCGGGGACCGGGGAGCTGTTTTTT	CASSFSGTGELFF
NA	TRBV6-1	NA	TRBJ2-7	TGTGCCAGCAGCTCACTTTACGAGCAGTACTTC	CASSSLYEQYF
NA	TRBV27	NA	TRBJ2-3	TGTGCCAGCAGCCTGACAGGTTACACAGATACGCAGTATTTT	CASSLTGYTDTQYF
NA	TRBV10-1	TRBD1	TRBJ2-5	TGCGCCAGCCAGAGGGGACAGGCTCCGGGAGAGACCCAGTACTTC	CASQRGQAPGETQYF
NA	TRBV19	TRBD1	TRBJ2-1	TGTGCCAGTAGTAGGACAGGGAAGAATAGGTACAATGAGCAGTTCTTC	CASSRTGKNRYNEQFF
NA	TRBV7-9	TRBD1	TRBJ1-1	TGTGCCAGCAGCCATAAAAAGACTACAGGGGGCGCGGTCTATGAAGCTTTCTTT	CASSHKKTTGGAVYEAFF
NA	TRBV10-3	NA	TRBJ2-1	TGTGCCATCAGTGAGTCGCTGGGGGCGGGAGAACGTATTTACAATGAGCAGTTCTTC	CAISESLGAGERIYNEQFF
NA	TRBV7-8	TRBD2	TRBJ2-2	TGTGCCAGCAGCTTAGATGGCGGGAGGAGCACCGGGGAGCTGTTTTTT	CASSLDGGRSTGELFF
medium-sized	TRBV5-6	TRBD1	TRBJ1-4	TGTGCCAGCAGCGTGGGACTGGGCCAGGGGGCTGAAAAACTGTTTTTT	CASSVGLGQGAEKLFF
few	TRBV7-9	TRBD1	TRBJ1-1	TGTGCCAGCAGCCGGGACAGTGTGAACACTGAAGCTTTCTTT	CASSRDSVNTEAFF
few	TRBV6-4	NA	TRBJ2-1	TGTGCCAGCAGTGACTCAGGCGGGTCTTCCTACAATGAGCAGTTCTTC	CASSDSGGSSYNEQFF
once	TRBV5-1	NA	TRBJ1-1	TGCGCCAGCAGCTACAGAGTATCGAACACTGAAGCTTTCTTT	CASSYRVSNTEAFF